This passage covers 21 T cell receptor beta chains from one sample sequenced in a study of control samples from healthy donors and cancer patients. The table came from immunoSEQ multiplex PCR; TCRdb's copy has only in-frame clones and leaves some out. The sample carries more than 95,000 clones, approximately 90% recorded once. The sequenced sample was PBMCs. These receptors all come from a man in his 60s with lung cancer.

Only one count was recorded for this clone. This chain uses TRBV3-1 (or the pseudogene TRBV3-2) with TRBJ1-4; D gene uncertain. Trimming took off 2 bases at V and 3 bases at J, with 13 bases between the two ends. Germline CDR1 reads LGHDT; CDR2 reads YNNKEL (reference sequence). There are 16 residues in the CDR3. This CDR3 reads CASSQILGVANEKLFF. As DNA, the CDR3 is TGTGCCAGCAGCCAAATACTGGGTGTGGCTAATGAAAAACTGTTTTTT.

V gene TRBV14 combines with J gene TRBJ1-3, with a tentative D call TRBD1 (5 bases). The CDR3 length is 16 residues. Looked up from germline, CDR1 is SGHDN and CDR2 is FVKESK. V was shortened by 3 bases and J by 5 bases, with 17 bases between the two germline ends. The CDR3 reads CASSQGPLSWRNTIYF. CDR3 DNA sequence: TGTGCCAGCAGCCAGGGGCCCCTGAGCTGGAGAAACACCATATATTTT. The full variable domain, its missing parts supplied by reference TRBV14 and TRBJ1-3, is EAGVTQFPSHSVIEKGQTVTLRCDPISGHDNLYWYRRVMGKEIKFLLHFVKESKQDESGMPNNRFLAERTGGTYSTLKVQPAELEDSGVYFCASSQGPLSWRNTIYFGEGSWLTVV.

The V gene is TRBV5-6, the J gene TRBJ2-1; the D is unclear. Trimming took 4 bases from V and 4 from J, leaving 12 bases between them. Per the germline V gene, CDR1 is SGHDT and CDR2 is YYEEEE. The CDR3 sequence is 14 residues long. The CDR3 is CASSTPTGYNEQFF. CDR3 coding DNA: TGTGCCAGCAGCACCCCGACGGGTTACAATGAGCAGTTCTTC.

The chain joins TRBV30 to TRBJ2-1; a possible D gene is TRBD2 (5 bases). V shed 0 bases and J shed 7 bases, with 16 bases lying between them. This CDR3 is built from 15 residues. The germline CDR1 and CDR2 sequences are GTSNPN and SVGIG (reference sequence). CDR3 sequence (DNA): TGTGCCTGGAGTGTAGGTACTAGTCGTAGAAATGAGCAGTTCTTC. It yields the protein CAWSVGTSRRNEQFF.

The chain has TRBV5-1 and TRBJ2-5; D may be TRBD2 (7 bases). CDR1 and CDR2 (germline): SGHRS, YFSETQ. Between the trimmed V and J ends, which lost 2 bases and 5 bases, there was a span of 13 bases. This CDR3 comprises 14 residues. The CDR3 reads CASSLEGGAETQYF. The CDR3 bases are TGCGCCAGCAGCTTAGAAGGGGGGGCGGAGACCCAGTACTTC.

The chain links TRBV18 to TRBJ2-3; 8 nucleotides match TRBD1. With 4 bases clipped from V and 2 bases from J, the junction kept 11 bases outside the gene matches. Germline V CDR1 and CDR2: KGHSH, LQKENI. This CDR3 spans 17 amino acids. The CDR3 protein is CASSRSGQGVTTDTQYF. The CDR3 region has the DNA TGTGCCAGCTCACGATCAGGACAGGGTGTAACCACAGATACGCAGTATTTT.

This clone was counted only a few times. The chain couples TRBV6-5 to TRBJ1-6; no reliable D call. V was clipped by 0 bases and J by 9 bases, with 3 bases between them. The CDR3 is 12 amino acids. Germline V lookup: CDR1 MNHEY, CDR2 SVGAGI. The chain's CDR3 is CASSYSSSPLHF. CDR3 DNA: TGTGCCAGCAGTTACTCGAGTTCACCCCTCCACTTT.

The rearrangement joins TRBV24-1 to TRBJ2-1, with 10 bases matching TRBD2. The trim removed 2 bases at V and 2 bases at J, leaving 2 bases unmatched. This CDR3 region has 16 residues. Germline V lookup: CDR1 KGHDR, CDR2 SFDVKD. DNA of the CDR3: TGTGCCACCAGTGATTATAGCGGGGGGACCTACAATGAGCAGTTCTTC. Its protein is CATSDYSGGTYNEQFF.

Concerning this clone itself: One junction end disagrees with the germline gene, perhaps due to a read error. This chain links TRBV6-1 with TRBJ1-4; D unclear. The germline V gene encodes CDR1 MNHNS and CDR2 SASEGT. The CDR3 covers 13 residues. CDR3 protein: CAGSEDFREKLFF. DNA of the CDR3: TGTGCCGGCAGTGAAGATTTTAGGGAAAAACTGTTTTTT.

This rearrangement joins TRBV7-9 to TRBJ1-5; D is perhaps TRBD1 (5 bases). Germline V gene data show CDR1 as SEHNR and CDR2 as FQNEAQ (reference sequence). The CDR3 covers 19 residues. V dropped 0 bases and J dropped 2 bases, with 20 bases sitting between them. The CDR3 DNA reads TGTGCCAGCAGCTTAGCCTTTCCTGGCAGGGAATGGGGCAATCAGCCCCAGCATTTT. This gives the protein CASSLAFPGREWGNQPQHF.

This rearrangement joins TRBV10-3 to TRBJ1-2; 7 nucleotides match TRBD1. Germline CDR1 and CDR2: ENHRY and SYGVKD. This CDR3 contains 17 residues. With 4 bases clipped from V and 4 bases from J, the junction kept 15 bases outside the gene matches. CDR3 in DNA: TGTGCCATCAGTGGGGACAGCCCCAACTTTCCTCCCTATGGCTACACCTTC. Amino acids: CAISGDSPNFPPYGYTF.

This clone appeared once. The chain carries TRBV9 and TRBJ1-1; D is unresolved. The CDR3 length is 12 residues. Germline values: CDR1 SGDLS, CDR2 YYNGEE. V shed 2 bases and J shed 7 bases, with 9 bases lying between them. The CDR3 protein is CASSVPGDEAFF. Written as DNA, the CDR3 is TGTGCCAGCAGCGTTCCCGGTGATGAAGCTTTCTTT.

V gene TRBV5-1 combines with J gene TRBJ1-1; D remains ambiguous. Germline V gives CDR1 SGHRS, CDR2 YFSETQ. Trimming took off 1 base at V and 3 bases at J, with 10 bases between the two ends. This CDR3 has 14 residues. The CDR3 nucleotides are TGCGCCAGCAGCTTGTTAACGGGAGACACTGAAGCTTTCTTT. Its protein is CASSLLTGDTEAFF.

Judged by abundance, this clone is medium-sized. The J gene is TRBJ1-6, the V gene TRBV30; D remains ambiguous. The CDR3 contains 12 residues. V lost 2 bases, J lost 5 bases, and 4 bases lay in between. Germline CDR1 is GTSNPN and CDR2 is SVGIG (reference sequence). Here the CDR3 reads CAWSLDNSPLHF. Written as DNA, the CDR3 is TGTGCCTGGAGTCTAGATAATTCACCCCTCCACTTT.

The chain uses TRBV27 and TRBJ2-7, with 8 nucleotides matching TRBD1. V dropped 5 bases and J dropped 3; count of bases not matched to a gene: 6. CDR3 length: 14 residues. Looked up from germline, CDR1 is MNHEY and CDR2 is SMNVEV (reference sequence). The CDR3 DNA is TGTGCCAGCAGTCAACGGACAGGGTACTACGAGCAGTACTTC. Its translation: CASSQRTGYYEQYF.

DNA of the CDR3: TGTGCCATCAGTGGGACAGGGCATACTAGCACAGATACGCAGTATTTT. This translates into CAISGTGHTSTDTQYF. The chain has TRBV10-3 and TRBJ2-3; 8 bases are shared with TRBD1. Per germline, CDR1 ENHRY and CDR2 SYGVKD. Unmatched junction bases numbered 6, after V lost 4 bases and J lost 0 bases. This CDR3 region has 16 residues.

This chain joins TRBV4-2 and TRBJ2-1, with TRBD2 matching 15 bases. The germline V gene encodes CDR1 LGHNA and CDR2 YNFKEQ. Trimming removed 1 base from V and 9 bases from J; junction bases left unmatched: 4. CDR3 size: 16 residues. The DNA for the CDR3 is TGTGCCAGCAGCCAAGGGACTAGCGGGGGGGCGGTTGAGCAGTTCTTC. Translating it yields CASSQGTSGGAVEQFF.

CDR3: CATSRSTSSYNEQFF. The CDR3 DNA sequence: TGTGCCACCAGCAGGTCCACGAGCTCCTACAATGAGCAGTTCTTC. V usage is TRBV15 and J usage is TRBJ2-1, with D unresolved. Between the trimmed V and J ends, which lost 3 bases and 0 bases, there was a span of 9 bases. Germline V gives CDR1 LNHNV, CDR2 YYDKDF (reference sequence). The CDR3 is 15 residues long.

The rearrangement joins TRBV18 to TRBJ1-4; D gene ambiguous. The germline CDR1 and CDR2 sequences are KGHSH and LQKENI. V lost 3 bases, J lost 5 bases, and 13 bases lay in between. There are 15 residues in the CDR3. The CDR3 DNA reads as TGTGCCAGCTCACCTGCCGCCGGACTAAATGAAAAACTGTTTTTT. This codes for CASSPAAGLNEKLFF.

This chain connects TRBV3-1 (or the pseudogene TRBV3-2) to TRBJ1-4, with 7 bases matching TRBD1. The ends lost 2 bases at V and 5 bases at J; junction bases unmatched: 14. CDR1 is LGHDT and CDR2 is YNNKEL in the germline V gene (reference sequence). The CDR3 length is 18 residues. The DNA for the CDR3 is TGTGCCAGCAGCCAAATGGTCTACAGGGGCAAGATAAATGAAAAACTGTTTTTT. Translation gives CASSQMVYRGKINEKLFF.

This clone occurred a few times. The V gene is TRBV25-1, the J gene TRBJ1-4, with 7 bases that match TRBD1. The CDR3 sequence is 14 residues long. V shed 6 bases and J 7 bases; nucleotides not matched to a gene: 8. Germline CDR1 is MGHDK and CDR2 is SYGVNS. The CDR3 DNA sequence: TGTGCCAGCAGGCAGGGGGGAATCGGTGAAAAACTGTTTTTT. Translating gives CASRQGGIGEKLFF. The full variable domain, its missing parts supplied by reference TRBV25-1 and TRBJ1-4, is EADIYQTPRYLVIGTGKKITLECSQTMGHDKMYWYQQDPGMELHLIHYSYGVNSTEKGDLSSESTVSRIRTEHFPLTLESARPSHTSQYLCASRQGGIGEKLFFGSGTQLSVL.